Listed below are T cell receptor beta chains from one sample, sequenced in a study of blood T cell repertoires in COVID-19. Assay used: immunoSEQ multiplex PCR; TCRdb lists only in-frame clones, some missing. The data show about 330,000 clones, more than 70% seen once. Sequencing was carried out using peripheral blood. All receptors derive from a woman aged 45-60 years with acute or convalescent COVID-19. Each CDR3 is given without its conserved first and last residue. Each record gives: J gene, D gene, CDR3 length, V gene, CDR3 protein. The D gene is left open where the match is weak.

j_gene: TRBJ1-1
d_gene: -
len: 9
v_gene: TRBV29-1
CDR3aa: SVPTGAEAF

j_gene: TRBJ2-5
d_gene: TRBD2
len: 17
v_gene: TRBV6-4
CDR3aa: ASGIEGRLAGVVRETQY

j_gene: TRBJ1-3
d_gene: -
len: 13
v_gene: TRBV7-8
CDR3aa: ASSQWATAGNTIY

j_gene: TRBJ1-5
d_gene: -
len: 12
v_gene: TRBV15
CDR3aa: ATSRVGGYQPQH

j_gene: TRBJ2-1
d_gene: TRBD1
len: 13
v_gene: TRBV5-8
CDR3aa: ASSLGLGQGNEQF

j_gene: TRBJ2-7
d_gene: TRBD1
len: 13
v_gene: TRBV5-1
CDR3aa: ASSYGTGGSYEQY

j_gene: TRBJ1-4
d_gene: -
len: 13
v_gene: TRBV5-8
CDR3aa: ASSLSGATNEKLF

j_gene: TRBJ1-2
d_gene: -
len: 11
v_gene: TRBV30
CDR3aa: AWRASGNYGYT

j_gene: TRBJ1-1
d_gene: -
len: 13
v_gene: TRBV7-9
CDR3aa: ASSLADKQSTEAF

j_gene: TRBJ2-3
d_gene: TRBD1
len: 13
v_gene: TRBV2
CDR3aa: ASGYRGYSTDTQY

j_gene: TRBJ1-6
d_gene: TRBD1
len: 14
v_gene: TRBV3-1/TRBV3-2
CDR3aa: ASSQFPGTGDSPLH

j_gene: TRBJ2-1
d_gene: TRBD1
len: 13
v_gene: TRBV27
CDR3aa: ASSSVGQNYNEQF

j_gene: TRBJ2-7
d_gene: TRBD2
len: 11
v_gene: TRBV6-2/TRBV6-3
CDR3aa: ASSTTSGSLQY

j_gene: TRBJ2-3
d_gene: -
len: 11
v_gene: TRBV24-1
CDR3aa: ATSLGLGDTQY

j_gene: TRBJ2-5
d_gene: -
len: 11
v_gene: TRBV2
CDR3aa: ASSEGRQETQY

j_gene: TRBJ1-2
d_gene: -
len: 13
v_gene: TRBV3-1/TRBV3-2
CDR3aa: ASSQNSGWEYGYT

j_gene: TRBJ1-3
d_gene: -
len: 12
v_gene: TRBV24-1
CDR3aa: ATSGSGSGNTIY